The clone carrying this T cell receptor beta chain has a single count. This sample was included in a study of control samples from healthy donors and cancer patients. Germline V gene lookup returns CDR1 SQVTM and CDR2 ANQGSEA. The trim removed 6 bases at V and 4 bases at J, leaving 8 bases unmatched. This CDR3 spans 13 amino acids. Assay used: immunoSEQ multiplex PCR; TCRdb lists only in-frame clones, some missing. This table holds about 92,000 clones, roughly four fifths found once. The clonotype comes from a woman aged 55-70 years in good health. V is TRBV29-1 and J is TRBJ1-2, with TRBD1 matching over 7 bases. The material sequenced was blood. This CDR3 is CSVGDSFFYGYTF. The CDR3, as DNA: TGCAGCGTGGGGGACAGTTTCTTCTATGGCTACACCTTC.